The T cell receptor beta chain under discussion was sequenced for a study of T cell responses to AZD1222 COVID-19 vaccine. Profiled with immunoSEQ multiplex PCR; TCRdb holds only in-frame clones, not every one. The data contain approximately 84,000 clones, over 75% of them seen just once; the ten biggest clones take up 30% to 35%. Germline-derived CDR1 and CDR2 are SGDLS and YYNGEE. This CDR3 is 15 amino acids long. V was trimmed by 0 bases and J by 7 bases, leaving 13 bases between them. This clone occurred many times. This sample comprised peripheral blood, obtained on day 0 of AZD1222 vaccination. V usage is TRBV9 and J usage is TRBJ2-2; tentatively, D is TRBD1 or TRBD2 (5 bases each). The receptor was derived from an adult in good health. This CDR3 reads CASSVDGGKGGELFF. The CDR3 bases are TGTGCCAGCAGCGTAGATGGGGGAAAGGGCGGGGAGCTGTTTTTT.